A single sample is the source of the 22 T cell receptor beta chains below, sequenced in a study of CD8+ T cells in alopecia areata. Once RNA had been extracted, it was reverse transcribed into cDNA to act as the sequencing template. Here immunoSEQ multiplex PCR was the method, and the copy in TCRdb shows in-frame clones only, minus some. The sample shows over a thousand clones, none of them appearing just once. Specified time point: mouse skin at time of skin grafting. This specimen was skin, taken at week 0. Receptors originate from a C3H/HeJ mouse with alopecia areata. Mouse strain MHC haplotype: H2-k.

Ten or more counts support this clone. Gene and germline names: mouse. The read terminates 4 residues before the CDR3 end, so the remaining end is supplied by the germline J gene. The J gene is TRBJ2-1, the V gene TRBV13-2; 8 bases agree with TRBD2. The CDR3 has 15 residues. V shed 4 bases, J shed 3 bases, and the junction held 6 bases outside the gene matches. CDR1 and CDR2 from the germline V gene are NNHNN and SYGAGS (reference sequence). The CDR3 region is CASGPTGGSYAEQFF. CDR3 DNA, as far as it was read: TGTGCCAGCGGTCCTACTGGGGGTAGCTATGCT.

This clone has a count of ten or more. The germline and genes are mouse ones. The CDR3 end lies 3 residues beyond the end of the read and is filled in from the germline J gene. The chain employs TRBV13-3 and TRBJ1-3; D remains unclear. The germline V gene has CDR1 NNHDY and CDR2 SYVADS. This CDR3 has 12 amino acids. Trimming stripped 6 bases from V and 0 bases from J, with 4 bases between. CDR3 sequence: CASKGSGNTLYF. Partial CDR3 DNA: TGTGCCAGCAAGGGTTCTGGAAATACG.

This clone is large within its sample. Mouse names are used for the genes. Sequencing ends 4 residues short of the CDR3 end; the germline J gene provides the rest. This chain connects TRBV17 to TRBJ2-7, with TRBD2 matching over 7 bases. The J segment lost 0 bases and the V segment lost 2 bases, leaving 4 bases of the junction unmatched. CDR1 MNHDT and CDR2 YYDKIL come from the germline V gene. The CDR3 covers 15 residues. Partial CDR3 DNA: TGTGCTAGCAGTAGACTGACTGGGCCCTCCTAT. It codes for CASSRLTGPSY. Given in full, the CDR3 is CASSRLTGPSYEQYF. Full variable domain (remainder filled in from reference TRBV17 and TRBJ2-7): DTTVKQNPRYKLARVGKPVNLICSQTMNHDTMYWYQKKPNQAPKLLLFYYDKILNREADTFEKFQSSRPNNSFCSLYIGSAGLEYSAMYLCASSRLTGPSYEQYFGPGTRLTVL.

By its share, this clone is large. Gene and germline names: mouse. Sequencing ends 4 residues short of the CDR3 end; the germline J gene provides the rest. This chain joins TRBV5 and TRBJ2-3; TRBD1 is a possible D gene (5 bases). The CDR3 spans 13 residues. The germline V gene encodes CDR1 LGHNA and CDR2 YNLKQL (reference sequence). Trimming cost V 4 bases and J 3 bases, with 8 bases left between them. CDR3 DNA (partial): TGTGCCAGCAGCCTCAACAGGGCAGAA. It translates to CASSLNRAE. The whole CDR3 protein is CASSLNRAETLYF.

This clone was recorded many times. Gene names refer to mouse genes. The CDR3 loop reads CASSHPTGGEAEQFF. The sequenced CDR3 bases are TGTGCCAGCAGCCACCCGACTGGGGGGGAAGCT. V and J are TRBV2 and TRBJ2-1, with 11 bases lining up with TRBD2. Sequencing ends 4 residues short of the CDR3 end; the germline J gene provides the rest. The CDR3 consists of 15 residues. The germline gives CDR1 LGHNA, CDR2 YSYQKL.

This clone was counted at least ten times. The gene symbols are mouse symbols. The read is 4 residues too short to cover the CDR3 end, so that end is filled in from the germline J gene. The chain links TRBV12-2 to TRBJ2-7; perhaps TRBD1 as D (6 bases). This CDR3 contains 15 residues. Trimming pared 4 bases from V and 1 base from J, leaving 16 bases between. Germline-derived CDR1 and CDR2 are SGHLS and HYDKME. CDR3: CASSLQGGRSYEQYF. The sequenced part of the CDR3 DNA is TGTGCCAGCTCCCTACAGGGAGGGAGATCCTAT.

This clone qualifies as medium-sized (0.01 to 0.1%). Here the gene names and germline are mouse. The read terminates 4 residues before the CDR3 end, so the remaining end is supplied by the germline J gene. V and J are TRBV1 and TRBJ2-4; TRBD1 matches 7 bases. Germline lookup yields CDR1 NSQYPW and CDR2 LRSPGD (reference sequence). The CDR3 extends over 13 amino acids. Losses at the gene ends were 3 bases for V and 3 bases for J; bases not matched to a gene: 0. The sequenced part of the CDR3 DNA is TGCACCTGCAGTGCCAGGGGGCAAAAC. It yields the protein CTCSARGQN. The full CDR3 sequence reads CTCSARGQNTLYF.

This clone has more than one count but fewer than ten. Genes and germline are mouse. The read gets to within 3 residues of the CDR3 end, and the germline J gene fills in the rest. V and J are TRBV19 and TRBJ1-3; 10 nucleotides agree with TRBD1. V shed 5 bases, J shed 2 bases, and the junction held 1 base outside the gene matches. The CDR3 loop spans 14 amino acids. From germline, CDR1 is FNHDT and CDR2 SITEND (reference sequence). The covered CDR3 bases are TGTGCCAGCAGGACAGGGGGCGCTGGAAATACG. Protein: CASRTGGAGNT. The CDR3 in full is CASRTGGAGNTLYF.

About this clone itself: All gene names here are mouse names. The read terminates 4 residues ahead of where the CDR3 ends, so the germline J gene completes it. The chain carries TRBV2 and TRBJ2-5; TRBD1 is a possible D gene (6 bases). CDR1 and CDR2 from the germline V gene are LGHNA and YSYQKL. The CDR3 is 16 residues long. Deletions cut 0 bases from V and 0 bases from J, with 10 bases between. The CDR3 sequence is CASSQERTDNQDTQYF. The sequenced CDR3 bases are TGTGCCAGCAGCCAAGAGAGGACAGATAACCAAGAC.

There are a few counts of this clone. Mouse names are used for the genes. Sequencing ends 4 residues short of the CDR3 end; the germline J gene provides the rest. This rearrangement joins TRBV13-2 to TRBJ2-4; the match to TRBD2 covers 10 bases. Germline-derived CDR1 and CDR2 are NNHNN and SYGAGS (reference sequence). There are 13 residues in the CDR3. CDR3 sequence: CASLDWGVNTLYF. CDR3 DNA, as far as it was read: TGTGCCAGTCTAGACTGGGGGGTAAAC.

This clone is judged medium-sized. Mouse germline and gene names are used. CDR3 protein: CASGDATQGSSYEQYF. The sequenced part of the CDR3 DNA is TGTGCCAGCGGTGATGCAACACAGGGGAGCTCCTAT. This rearrangement joins TRBV13-2 to TRBJ2-7; the match to TRBD1 covers 7 bases. Sequencing ends 4 residues short of the CDR3 end; the germline J gene provides the rest. The CDR3 loop spans 16 amino acids. Germline CDR1 NNHNN, CDR2 SYGAGS (reference sequence). V shed 0 bases and J 0 bases; nucleotides not matched to a gene: 6.

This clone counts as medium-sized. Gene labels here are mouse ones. The CDR3 reads CAWSLVGDEQYF. CDR3 bases read: TGTGCCTGGAGTCTAGTGGGGGAT. The chain carries TRBV31 and TRBJ2-7; TRBD2 might be the D (6 bases). The read stops 4 residues short of the end of the CDR3; the missing end is completed from the germline J gene. The length of the CDR3 is 12 residues. Germline V gene lookup returns CDR1 GKSSPN and CDR2 SITVG.

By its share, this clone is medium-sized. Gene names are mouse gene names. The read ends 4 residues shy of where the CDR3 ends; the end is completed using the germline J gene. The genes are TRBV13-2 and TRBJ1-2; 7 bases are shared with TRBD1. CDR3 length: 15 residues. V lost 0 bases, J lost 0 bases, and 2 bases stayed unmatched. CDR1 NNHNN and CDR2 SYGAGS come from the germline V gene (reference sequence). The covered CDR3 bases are TGTGCCAGCGGTGATGCAGGGACAGCAAACTCC. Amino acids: CASGDAGTANS. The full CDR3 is CASGDAGTANSDYTF.

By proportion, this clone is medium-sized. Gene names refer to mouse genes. CDR3 DNA (partial): TGTGCCAGCAGTATGAACAGGGGGGAT. Amino acid sequence: CASSMNRGD. The CDR3 reads in full as CASSMNRGDEQYF. V gene TRBV19 combines with J gene TRBJ2-7, with 8 bases fitting TRBD1. The observed sequence ends 4 residues before the CDR3 terminus, with the missing tail filled in from the germline J gene. Germline V lookup: CDR1 FNHDT, CDR2 SITEND (reference sequence). There are 13 residues in the CDR3. The complete variable domain, with remaining parts taken from reference TRBV19 and TRBJ2-7, reads GGIITQTPKFLIGQEGQKLTLKCQQNFNHDTMYWYRQDSGKGLRLIYYSITENDLQKGDLSEGYDASREKKSSFSLTVTSAQKNEMAVFLCASSMNRGDEQYFGPGTRLTVL.

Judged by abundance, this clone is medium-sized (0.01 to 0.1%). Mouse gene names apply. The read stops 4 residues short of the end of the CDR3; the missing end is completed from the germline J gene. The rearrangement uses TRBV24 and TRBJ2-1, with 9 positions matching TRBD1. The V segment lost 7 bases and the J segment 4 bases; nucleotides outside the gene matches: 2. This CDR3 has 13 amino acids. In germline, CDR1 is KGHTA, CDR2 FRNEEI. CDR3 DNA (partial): TGTGCCAGCACCGGGACAGGGTATGCT. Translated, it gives CASTGTGYA. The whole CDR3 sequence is CASTGTGYAEQFF.

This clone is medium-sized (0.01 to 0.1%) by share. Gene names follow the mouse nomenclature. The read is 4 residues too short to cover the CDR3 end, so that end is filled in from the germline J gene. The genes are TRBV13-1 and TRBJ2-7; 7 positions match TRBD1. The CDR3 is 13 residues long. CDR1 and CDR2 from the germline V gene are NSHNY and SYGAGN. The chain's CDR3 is CASSDAGQDEQYF. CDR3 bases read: TGTGCCAGCAGTGATGCAGGACAGGAT.

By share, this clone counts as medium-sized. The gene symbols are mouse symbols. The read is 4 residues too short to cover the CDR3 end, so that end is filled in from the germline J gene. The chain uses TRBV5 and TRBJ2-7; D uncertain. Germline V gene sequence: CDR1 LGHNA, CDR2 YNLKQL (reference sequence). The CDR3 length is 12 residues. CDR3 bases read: TGTGCCAGCAGCCAAGAGACATAT. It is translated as CASSQETY. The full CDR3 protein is CASSQETYEQYF.

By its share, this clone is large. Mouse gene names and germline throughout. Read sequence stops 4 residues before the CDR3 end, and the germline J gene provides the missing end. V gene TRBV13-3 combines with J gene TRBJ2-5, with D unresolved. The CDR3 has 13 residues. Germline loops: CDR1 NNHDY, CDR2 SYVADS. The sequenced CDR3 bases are TGTGCCAGCAGTGGAGACAAGGTTGAC. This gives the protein CASSGDKVD. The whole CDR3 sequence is CASSGDKVDTQYF.

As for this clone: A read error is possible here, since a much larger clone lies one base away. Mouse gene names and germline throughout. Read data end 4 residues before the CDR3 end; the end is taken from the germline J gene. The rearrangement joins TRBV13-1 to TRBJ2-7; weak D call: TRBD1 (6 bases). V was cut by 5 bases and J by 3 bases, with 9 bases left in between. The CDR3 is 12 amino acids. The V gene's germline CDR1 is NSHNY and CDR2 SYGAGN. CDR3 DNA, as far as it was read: TGTGCCAGCAGGGGGGACAACTAT. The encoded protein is CASRGDNY. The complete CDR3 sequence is CASRGDNYEQYF.

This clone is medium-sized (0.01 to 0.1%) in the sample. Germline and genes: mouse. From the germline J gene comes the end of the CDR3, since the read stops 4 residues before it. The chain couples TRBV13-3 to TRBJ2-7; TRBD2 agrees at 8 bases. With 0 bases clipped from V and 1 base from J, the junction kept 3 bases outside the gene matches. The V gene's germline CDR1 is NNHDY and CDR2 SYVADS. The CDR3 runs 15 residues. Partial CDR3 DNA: TGTGCCAGCAGTGATGCACCTGGGGGGTCCTAT. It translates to CASSDAPGGSY. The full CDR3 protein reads CASSDAPGGSYEQYF.

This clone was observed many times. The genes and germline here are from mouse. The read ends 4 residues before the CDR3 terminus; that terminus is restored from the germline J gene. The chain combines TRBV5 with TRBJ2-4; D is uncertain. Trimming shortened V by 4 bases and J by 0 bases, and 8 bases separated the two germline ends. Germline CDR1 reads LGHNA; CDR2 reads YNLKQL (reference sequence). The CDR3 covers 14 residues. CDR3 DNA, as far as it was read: TGTGCCAGCAGCCCCCGTCATAGTCAAAAC. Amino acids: CASSPRHSQN. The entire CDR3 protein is CASSPRHSQNTLYF.

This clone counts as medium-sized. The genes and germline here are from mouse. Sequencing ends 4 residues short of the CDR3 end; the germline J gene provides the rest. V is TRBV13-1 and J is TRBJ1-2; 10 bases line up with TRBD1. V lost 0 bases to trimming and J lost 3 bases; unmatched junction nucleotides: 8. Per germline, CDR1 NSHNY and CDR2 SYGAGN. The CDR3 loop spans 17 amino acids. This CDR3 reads CASSDARTGGTDSDYTF. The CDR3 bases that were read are TGTGCCAGCAGTGATGCAAGGACAGGGGGAACGGACTCC.